The sequence of this T cell receptor (beta chain) was determined in a study of memory CD4+ T cells and cytomegalovirus serostatus. The sort gate was single viable CD3+CD4+CD8-CD45RO+ cells for memory CD4+ T cells. Using immunoSEQ multiplex PCR, the repertoire was profiled, and TCRdb retains in-frame clones only, with some absent. This sample has 45,000 to 70,000 clones, with more than 65% found just once. Sequencing input: memory CD4+ T cells from blood. The receptor comes from an adult in good health and CMV-seronegative. Some clones in this sample may be carry-over from other donors' samples.

The CDR3 DNA sequence: TGTGCCAGCAGCTTAGCCCAAGAGACCCAGTACTTC. Amino acid sequence: CASSLAQETQYF. V gene TRBV7-9 combines with J gene TRBJ2-5, with D hard to call. This CDR3 spans 12 amino acids. Germline V gives CDR1 SEHNR, CDR2 FQNEAQ (reference sequence). V gave up 0 bases and J gave up 1 base, with 0 bases separating them.